The clone carrying this TCR beta chain occurred many times. Its antigen is unidentified. Mismatch with germline at one junction end may stem from a read error. This sample is part of a study of early T cells in non-severe SARS-CoV-2 infection. Study summary: Unsorted whole-blood RNA was sequenced in bulk, leaving chains unpaired.

Study-wide points: VDJdb matches were skewed toward anti-spike CD8 T cell responses.

Per the germline V gene, CDR1 is SGHRS and CDR2 is YFSETQ. CDR3 length: 14 amino acids. Individually, cDNA molecules had unique molecular identifiers attached to them. One entry per CDR3 protein results from TCRdb running MiXCR on the 5' RACE reads. The sample has tens of thousands of distinct CDR3 sequences, more than 5% seen once; the top ten hold approximately 14%. The source of this sequence is an adult who was a healthcare worker with PCR-confirmed SARS-CoV-2 infection or an uninfected control (not recorded which). Sequencing was performed on whole blood. This rearrangement joins TRBV5-1 to TRBJ1-6; D uncertain. The DNA for the CDR3 is TGCGCCAGCAGCTTGACCCAGATGAATTCACCCCTCCATTTT. It encodes CASSLTQMNSPLHF.